This T cell receptor (beta chain) comes out of a study of blood T cell repertoires in COVID-19. Study-level information: The origin of the acute and convalescent COVID-19 samples was the United States, Italy and Spain. T cells, B-cell-depleted T cells, or PBMCs supplied cDNA or gDNA.

The CDR3 consists of 15 residues. Germline V gene sequence: CDR1 SGDLS, CDR2 YYNGEE. J was trimmed by 1 base and V by 0 bases; bases with no gene match: 2. In the study's own analysis: Reference gene primer amplification gave estimated nucleated cell counts. Assay used: immunoSEQ multiplex PCR; TCRdb lists only in-frame clones, some missing. That table is the source of V, J and clone size, and D and trimming were worked out from the DNA. The repertoire holds 120,000 to 150,000 clones, about 92% seen once, with about 1.6% in the top ten. This chain joins TRBV9 and TRBJ2-5; 8 bases are a match to TRBD2. This receptor was taken from a human donor in a cohort sampled during active COVID-19. The sample taken for sequencing was peripheral blood. The CDR3 bases are TGTGCCAGCAGCGTAGGGAGCGGGGGCCAAGAGACCCAGTACTTC. Translated: CASSVGSGGQETQYF.